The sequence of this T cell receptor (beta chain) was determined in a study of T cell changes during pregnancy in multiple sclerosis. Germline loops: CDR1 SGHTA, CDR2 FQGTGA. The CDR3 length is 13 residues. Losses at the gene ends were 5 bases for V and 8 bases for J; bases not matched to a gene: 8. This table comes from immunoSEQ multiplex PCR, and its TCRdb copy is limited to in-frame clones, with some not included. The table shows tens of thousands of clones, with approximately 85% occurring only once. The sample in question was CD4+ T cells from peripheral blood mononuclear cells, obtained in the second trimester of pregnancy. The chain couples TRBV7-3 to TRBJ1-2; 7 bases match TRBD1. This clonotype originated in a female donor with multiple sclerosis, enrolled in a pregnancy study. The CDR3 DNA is TGTGCCAGCAGCCTCGACAGGGCTGGAGGCTACACCTTC. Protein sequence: CASSLDRAGGYTF.